This TCR beta chain derives from a study of shared clonotypes between healthy human individuals. General study findings and limits: Generally, naive subsets came out with larger estimated richness than memory subsets. Naive CD4 clonotypes overlapped across a few donors at around 4.8%.

TCRdb keeps only in-frame clones here, not all; method: immunoSEQ multiplex PCR. This repertoire shows some 2.1 million clones, roughly 93% found once; its top ten account for over 1.5%. In the case of this clone: Its specificity is not known.

Between the trimmed V and J ends, which lost 1 base and 2 bases, there was a span of 9 bases. CDR1 is SGHAT and CDR2 is FQNNGV in the germline V gene. CDR3 length: 14 residues. Naive CD8 cells comprised CD45RO-negative, CCR7-positively selected cells, excluding terminally differentiated effector memory CD45RA+ cells. Adult donors, all healthy and HIV-negative, had no recent acute infections or vaccinations. Donors were Caucasian adults residing in Nashville, Tennessee, USA. This receptor was obtained from a man in his late teens or twenties in good health. Some clones in this sample may be carry-over from other donors' samples. The J gene is TRBJ2-7, the V gene TRBV11-2; D not resolved. Sequencing was done on a sample of naive CD8+ T cells from PBMCs. This CDR3 is CASSLVPTTYEQYF. In DNA form, the CDR3 reads TGTGCCAGCAGCTTAGTGCCAACTACCTACGAGCAGTACTTC.